These T cell receptor beta chains were read from a single sample in a study of cytomegalovirus exposure and HLA in healthy donors. Method: immunoSEQ multiplex PCR; TCRdb's copy keeps in-frame clones and lacks some. The repertoire consists of over 65,000 clones, with roughly 80% occurring once and the leading ten covering about 3.2%. The sample taken for sequencing was PBMCs. The receptors were sampled from a woman in her thirties in good health and CMV-seronegative. Both conserved end residues are part of each CDR3. The D gene is left open where the match is weak. Some rows have no size entry. The others give once, few or many, or a class for an expanded clone.

J | length | D | V | size | CDR3 | DNA
TRBJ2-1 | 16 | TRBD2 | TRBV4-2 | NA | CASSQDLAGAYNEQFF | TGTGCCAGCAGCCAAGACCTAGCGGGGGCCTACAATGAGCAGTTCTTC
TRBJ2-7 | 15 | TRBD1 | TRBV5-5 | NA | CASSLDSGTGPTEYF | TGTGCCAGCAGCTTGGACTCCGGGACAGGGCCAACAGAGTACTTC
TRBJ1-1 | 16 | NA | TRBV5-4 | NA | CASSLGRVRSGTEAFF | TGTGCCAGCAGCTTGGGGCGGGTCAGAAGCGGGACTGAAGCTTTCTTT
TRBJ2-5 | 15 | NA | TRBV27 | NA | CASSIESGEWETQYF | TGTGCCAGCAGTATCGAATCGGGGGAGTGGGAGACCCAGTACTTC
TRBJ1-1 | 18 | NA | TRBV27 | few | CASSLSPIQTGRGTEAFF | TGTGCCAGCAGTTTATCCCCGATTCAAACAGGGCGTGGCACTGAAGCTTTCTTT
TRBJ2-3 | 16 | NA | TRBV30 | NA | CAWSVLGESSTDTQYF | TGTGCCTGGAGTGTACTGGGAGAATCTAGCACAGATACGCAGTATTTT
TRBJ1-1 | 17 | NA | TRBV7-2 | NA | CASSLAISFSGDTEAFF | TGTGCCAGCAGCTTAGCCATTAGTTTTTCGGGGGACACTGAAGCTTTCTTT
TRBJ1-5 | 13 | NA | TRBV2 | NA | CASSGHGAEPQHF | TGTGCCAGCAGCGGACACGGTGCCGAGCCCCAGCATTTT
TRBJ1-2 | 16 | NA | TRBV4-2 | NA | CASSQDGARVSYGYTF | TGTGCCAGCAGCCAAGATGGGGCCAGAGTAAGCTATGGCTACACCTTC
TRBJ2-5 | 16 | TRBD2 | TRBV15 | NA | CATSSGLAGGQETQYF | TGTGCCACCAGCAGTGGACTAGCGGGGGGCCAAGAGACCCAGTACTTC
TRBJ1-4 | 15 | TRBD1 | TRBV19 | NA | CASSTPGTGNEKLFF | TGTGCCAGTAGTACCCCCGGGACAGGAAATGAAAAACTGTTTTTT
TRBJ2-7 | 15 | TRBD1 | TRBV7-6 | NA | CASSSSQGATYEQYF | TGTGCCAGCAGCTCTAGTCAGGGGGCAACCTACGAGCAGTACTTC
TRBJ1-2 | 13 | NA | TRBV7-2 | NA | CASSLGRVYGYTF | TGTGCCAGCAGCCTGGGGAGGGTCTATGGCTACACCTTC
TRBJ2-7 | 15 | NA | TRBV6-6 | NA | CASSYGDLPHLGQYF | TGTGCCAGCAGTTACGGTGACTTACCTCACCTTGGGCAGTACTTC
TRBJ1-2 | 13 | NA | TRBV14 | few | CASRLGSNYGYTF | TGTGCCAGCAGACTCGGGAGTAACTATGGCTACACCTTC
TRBJ1-2 | 12 | NA | TRBV29-1 | NA | CSVDWGGYGYTF | TGCAGCGTTGATTGGGGGGGGTATGGCTACACCTTC